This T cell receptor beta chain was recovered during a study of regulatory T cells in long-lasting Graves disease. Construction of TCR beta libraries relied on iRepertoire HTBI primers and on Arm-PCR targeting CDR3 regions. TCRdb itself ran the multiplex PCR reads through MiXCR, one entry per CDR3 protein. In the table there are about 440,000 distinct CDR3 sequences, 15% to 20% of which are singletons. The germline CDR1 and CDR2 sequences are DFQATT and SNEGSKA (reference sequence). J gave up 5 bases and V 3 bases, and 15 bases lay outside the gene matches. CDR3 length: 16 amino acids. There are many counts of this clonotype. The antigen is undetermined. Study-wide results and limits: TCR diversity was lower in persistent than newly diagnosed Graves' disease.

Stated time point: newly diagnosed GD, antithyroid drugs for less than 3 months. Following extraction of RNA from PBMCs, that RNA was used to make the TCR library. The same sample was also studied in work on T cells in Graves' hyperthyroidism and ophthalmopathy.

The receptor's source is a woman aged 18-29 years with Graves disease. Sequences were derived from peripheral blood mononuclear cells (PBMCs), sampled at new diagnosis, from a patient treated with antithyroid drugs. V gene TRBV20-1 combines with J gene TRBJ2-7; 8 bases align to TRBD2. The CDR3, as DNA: TGCAGTGCTAGGTACAGCGGGAGAGAGATTACCCACGAGCAGTACTTC. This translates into CSARYSGREITHEQYF.